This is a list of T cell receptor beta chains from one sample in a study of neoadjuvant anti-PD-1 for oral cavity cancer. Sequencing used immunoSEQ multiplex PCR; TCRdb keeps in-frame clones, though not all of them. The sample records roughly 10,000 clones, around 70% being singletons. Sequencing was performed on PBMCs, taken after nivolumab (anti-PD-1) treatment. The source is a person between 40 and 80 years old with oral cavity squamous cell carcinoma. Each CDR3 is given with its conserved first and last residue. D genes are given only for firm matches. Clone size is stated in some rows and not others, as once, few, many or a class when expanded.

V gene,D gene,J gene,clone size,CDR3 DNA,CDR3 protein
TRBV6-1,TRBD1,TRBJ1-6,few,TGTGCCAGCAGTGAAGCCAGGGACAGGGGATCACCCCTCCACTTT,CASSEARDRGSPLHF
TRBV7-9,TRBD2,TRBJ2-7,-,TGTGCCAGCAGCTTAGCCAGCGGGGTAATTTACGAGCAGTACTTC,CASSLASGVIYEQYF
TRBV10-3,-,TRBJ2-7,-,TGTGCCATCAGTGCAAAAGCCTACGAGCAGTACTTC,CAISAKAYEQYF
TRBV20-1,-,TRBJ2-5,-,TGCAGTGTACGGACTGGGGAGACCCAGTACTTC,CSVRTGETQYF
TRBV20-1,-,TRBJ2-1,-,TGCAGTGCCCTCGGTCCGCGGGAGCAGTTCTTC,CSALGPREQFF
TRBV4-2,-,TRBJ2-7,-,TGTGCCAGCAGCCGGGGGACGGAGGGGTTGAGCTCCTACGAGCAGTACTTC,CASSRGTEGLSSYEQYF
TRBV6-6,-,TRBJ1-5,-,TGTGCCAGCAGTTACTCAACTAGCAATCAGCCCCAGCATTTT,CASSYSTSNQPQHF
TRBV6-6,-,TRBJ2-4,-,TGTGCCAGCAGCTACTGGGGGGCCAAAAACATTCAGTACTTC,CASSYWGAKNIQYF
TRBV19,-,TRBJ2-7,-,TGTGCCAGTAGTAGACGGAGGGGTGCCGCAGCCTACGAGCAGTACTTC,CASSRRRGAAAYEQYF
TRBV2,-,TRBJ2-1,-,TGTGCCAGCAGTGGGGGACTCTCCTACAATGAGCAGTTCTTC,CASSGGLSYNEQFF
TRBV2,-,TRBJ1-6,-,TGTGCCAGTATCGCCAAAAGAAATTCACCCCTCCACTTT,CASIAKRNSPLHF
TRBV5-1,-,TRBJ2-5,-,TGCGCCAGCAGCTTGGAAGGCTCCCGGTACCAAGAGACCCAGTACTTC,CASSLEGSRYQETQYF
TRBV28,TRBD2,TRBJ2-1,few,TGTGCCAGCAGTGGTCAGACTAGCGGGAGCAACAATGAGCAGTTCTTC,CASSGQTSGSNNEQFF
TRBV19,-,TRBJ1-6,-,TGTGCCAGTAGTATAGAGGTAGGAGGTTCACCCCTCCACTTT,CASSIEVGGSPLHF
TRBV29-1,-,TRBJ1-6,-,TGCAGCGTTCGGGACGGCTTTAATTCACCCCTCCACTTT,CSVRDGFNSPLHF
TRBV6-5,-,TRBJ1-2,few,TGTGCCAGCAGTTACAAAGGGAGAGGGGATGTCTACACCTTC,CASSYKGRGDVYTF